This T cell receptor (beta chain) was found in a study of regulatory T cells in long-lasting Graves disease. Time point here: persistent/refractory GD, antithyroid drugs over 5 years with positive TRAb. PBMC RNA served as the TCR library source. V shed 6 bases, J shed 8 bases, and the junction held 7 bases outside the gene matches. CDR1 is MNHNS and CDR2 is SASEGT in the germline V gene. The CDR3 extends over 14 amino acids. The authors built TCR beta libraries using iRepertoire HTBI primers and Arm-PCR of CDR3 regions. TCRdb recomputed calls from the multiplex PCR reads with MiXCR, one row per CDR3 protein. The repertoire holds 600,000 to 800,000 distinct CDR3 sequences, with 30% as singletons. There are a few counts of this clonotype. Antigen unknown. General study points: Thyroid tissue went unstudied; only peripheral blood was examined.

Sample: peripheral blood mononuclear cells (PBMCs), taken when the disease was refractory, from a patient treated with antithyroid drugs. This receptor was taken from a female donor with Graves disease. The chain carries TRBV6-1 and TRBJ1-4; 9 bases map to TRBD1. The CDR3 region has the DNA TGTGCCAGCAGAAGACAGGGGGAAAGGGAAAAACTGTTTTTT. As protein: CASRRQGEREKLFF.